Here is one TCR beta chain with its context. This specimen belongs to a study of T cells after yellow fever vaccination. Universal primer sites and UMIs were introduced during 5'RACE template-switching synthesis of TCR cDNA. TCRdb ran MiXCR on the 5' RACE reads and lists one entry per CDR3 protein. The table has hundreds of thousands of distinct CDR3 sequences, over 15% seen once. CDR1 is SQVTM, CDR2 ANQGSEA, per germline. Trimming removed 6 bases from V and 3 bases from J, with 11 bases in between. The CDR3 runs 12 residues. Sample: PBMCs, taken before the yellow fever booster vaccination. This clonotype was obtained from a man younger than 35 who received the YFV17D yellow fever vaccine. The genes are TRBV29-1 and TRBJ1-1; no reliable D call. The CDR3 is CSVESLDTEAFF. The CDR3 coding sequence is TGCAGCGTCGAGAGTTTGGACACTGAAGCTTTCTTT.